The 15 T cell receptor beta chains in this list originate from one sample, sequenced in a study of tissue T cells after allogeneic stem cell transplantation. Sequencing used immunoSEQ multiplex PCR; TCRdb keeps in-frame clones, though not all of them. The sample lists more than 40,000 clones; 73% were seen once. Sequencing was carried out using sorted cells pooled from one or two spleens. These TCRs come from a pool of C57BL/6 mice in good health.

Details on this clone: Mouse germline and gene names are used. The read gets to within 1 residue of the CDR3 end, and the germline J gene fills in the rest. V gene TRBV20 combines with J gene TRBJ2-7; D is unclear. Germline values: CDR1 GFQATS, CDR2 STVNSAI. The CDR3 is made up of 12 amino acids. V shed 4 bases and J shed 3 bases, with 10 bases lying between them. CDR3 DNA, as far as it was read: TGTGGTGCTACGACGGACGGCTATGAACAGTAC. This gives the protein CGATTDGYEQY. The CDR3, in full, reads CGATTDGYEQYF.

Concerning this clone: The genes and germline here are from mouse. The observed sequence ends 1 residue before the CDR3 terminus, with the missing tail filled in from the germline J gene. The V call is TRBV26, the J call TRBJ2-7; D gene uncertain. V was shortened by 1 base and J by 1 base, with 5 bases between the two germline ends. Germline-derived CDR1 and CDR2 are KGHPV and FQNQEV (reference sequence). This CDR3 comprises 13 residues. The sequenced CDR3 bases are TGTGCCAGCAGTCTGTACGGGTCCTATGAACAGTAC. Translation: CASSLYGSYEQY. The whole CDR3 is CASSLYGSYEQYF.

Comment on this clone: Germline and genes: mouse. Read sequence stops 1 residue before the CDR3 end, and the germline J gene provides the missing end. The rearrangement joins TRBV19 to TRBJ1-4, with 9 bases aligning to TRBD1. From germline, CDR1 is FNHDT and CDR2 SITEND (reference sequence). V dropped 4 bases and J dropped 7; count of bases not matched to a gene: 8. This CDR3 is built from 15 residues. CDR3 bases read: TGTGCCAGCAGTTCCGGGACAGGGAGGGCCGAAAGATTATTT. It yields the protein CASSSGTGRAERLF. From start to end, the CDR3 is CASSSGTGRAERLFF. The complete variable domain, with remaining parts taken from reference TRBV19 and TRBJ1-4, reads GGIITQTPKFLIGQEGQKLTLKCQQNFNHDTMYWYRQDSGKGLRLIYYSITENDLQKGDLSEGYDASREKKSSFSLTVTSAQKNEMAVFLCASSSGTGRAERLFFGHGTKLSVL.

Concerning this clone itself: Genes here carry mouse names. The read ends 1 residue before the CDR3 terminus; that terminus is restored from the germline J gene. The chain links TRBV13-2 to TRBJ2-4, with 7 bases lining up with TRBD2. The junction had 2 bases not matched to a gene; V was cut back by 1 base and J by 3 bases. The length of the CDR3 is 14 residues. Germline values: CDR1 NNHNN, CDR2 SYGAGS (reference sequence). CDR3 sequence: CASGDFWGQNTLYF. CDR3 DNA, as far as it was read: TGTGCCAGCGGTGATTTCTGGGGGCAAAACACCTTGTAC.

Points on this clone: Genes here carry mouse names. CDR3 DNA, as far as it was read: TGTGCCACTAGAAAAAACACAGAAGTCTTC. Translated: CATRKNTEVF. The CDR3, in full, reads CATRKNTEVFF. The chain links TRBV5 to TRBJ1-1, with D unresolved. The read finishes 1 residue shy of the CDR3 end, and the germline J gene is used to complete it. Germline V gives CDR1 LGHNA, CDR2 YNLKQL (reference sequence). With 10 bases removed from V and 1 base from J, the gap between germline ends came to 7 bases. The CDR3 totals 11 residues.

This clone was seen more than once but under ten times. Germline and genes here are mouse. The read halts 1 residue ahead of the CDR3 end, with the missing end drawn from the germline J gene. The chain recombines TRBV2 with TRBJ2-7; D is possibly TRBD2 (6 bases). CDR3 length equals 14 residues. Germline V gene sequence: CDR1 LGHNA, CDR2 YSYQKL. V was cut by 0 bases and J by 4 bases, with 10 bases left in between. The sequenced part of the CDR3 DNA is TGTGCCAGCAGCCAAGATAACTGGGAGTATGAACAGTAC. It encodes CASSQDNWEYEQY. The whole CDR3 reads CASSQDNWEYEQYF.

Note on this clone: The gene symbols are mouse symbols. The CDR3 end is not reached by the read, which stops 1 residue before it; the germline J gene fills it in. The chain has TRBV19 and TRBJ2-3, with a possible D match to TRBD1 (5 bases). Per the germline V gene, CDR1 is FNHDT and CDR2 is SITEND (reference sequence). This CDR3 has 13 residues. Trimming left V 0 bases short and J 3 bases short, with 5 bases between. CDR3 bases read: TGTGCCAGCAGTATAGACAGGGCAGAAACGCTGTAT. Amino acids: CASSIDRAETLY. The entire CDR3 protein is CASSIDRAETLYF.

This clone was observed a few times. The germline and genes are mouse ones. The read is 1 residue too short to cover the CDR3 end, so that end is filled in from the germline J gene. The chain has TRBV13-3 and TRBJ2-7; D uncertain. V lost 3 bases to trimming and J lost 0 bases, with 10 bases between them. This CDR3 has 14 residues. Germline CDR1 reads NNHDY; CDR2 reads SYVADS. Partial CDR3 DNA: TGTGCCAGCAGTGGGGAGGTTAGCTCCTATGAACAGTAC. Residues: CASSGEVSSYEQY. Given in full, the CDR3 is CASSGEVSSYEQYF.

A note on this clone: Gene names refer to mouse genes. The read terminates 1 residue before the CDR3 end, so the remaining end is supplied by the germline J gene. J is TRBJ1-3 and V is TRBV3, with TRBD1 identical over 7 bases. CDR3 size: 14 residues. Germline CDR1 and CDR2: SNHLY and FYNGKV (reference sequence). V lost 5 bases and J lost 0; bases outside the gene matches: 1. The CDR3 protein is CASSRDSSGNTLYF. CDR3 DNA, as far as it was read: TGTGCCAGCAGCCGGGACAGTTCTGGAAATACGCTCTAT.

On this clone: Mouse germline and gene names are used. Read sequence stops 1 residue before the CDR3 end, and the germline J gene provides the missing end. V gene TRBV19 combines with J gene TRBJ2-5, with D unresolved. The CDR3 has 13 amino acids. The germline V gene has CDR1 FNHDT and CDR2 SITEND (reference sequence). V was trimmed by 5 bases and J by 3 bases, leaving 10 bases between them. Partial CDR3 DNA: TGTGCCAGCAGCCCCGGGATTCAAGACACCCAGTAC. Protein sequence: CASSPGIQDTQY. The full CDR3 protein reads CASSPGIQDTQYF.

This clone was counted only a few times. Germline and genes: mouse. The CDR3 extends 1 residue past the end of the read, so its final part is completed from the germline J gene. This chain joins TRBV5 and TRBJ2-7, with 11 positions matching TRBD2. V lost 4 bases to trimming and J lost 7 bases; unmatched junction nucleotides: 6. The germline V gene has CDR1 LGHNA and CDR2 YNLKQL (reference sequence). The CDR3 runs to 14 residues. The CDR3 spells CASSLRTGGWEQYF. The sequenced part of the CDR3 DNA is TGTGCCAGCAGCCTGCGGACTGGGGGGTGGGAACAGTAC.

Details on this clone: Each gene name is a mouse one. The DNA ends 1 residue before the CDR3 does, and the rest of the CDR3 is filled in from the germline J gene. The chain has TRBV31 and TRBJ1-3; D perhaps matches TRBD1 (5 bases). The germline V gene encodes CDR1 GKSSPN and CDR2 SITVG. This CDR3 comprises 15 residues. V dropped 0 bases and J dropped 2 bases, with 11 bases sitting between them. The CDR3 bases that were read are TGTGCCTGGAGTCTAGAAGGAGGGGCTGGAAATACGCTCTAT. Its translation: CAWSLEGGAGNTLY. The full-length CDR3 reads as CAWSLEGGAGNTLYF. The whole variable domain, filled in from reference TRBV31 and TRBJ1-3, reads AQTIHQWPVAEIKAVGSPLSLGCTIKGKSSPNLYWYWQATGGTLQQLFYSITVGQVESVVQLNLSASRPKDDQFILSTEKLLLSHSGFYLCAWSLEGGAGNTLYFGEGSRLIVV.

As to this clone: The gene names given are mouse names. The CDR3 end lies 1 residue beyond the end of the read and is filled in from the germline J gene. The chain is built from TRBV19 and TRBJ2-5; D gene uncertain. The V gene's germline CDR1 is FNHDT and CDR2 SITEND (reference sequence). The CDR3 has 11 residues. V lost 0 bases and J 5 bases, leaving 1 base between the germline ends. The sequenced part of the CDR3 DNA is TGTGCCAGCAGTATAGGAGACACCCAGTAC. Residues: CASSIGDTQY. From start to end, the CDR3 is CASSIGDTQYF.

Concerning this clone: Genes here carry mouse names. With the read ending 1 residue before the CDR3 end, the germline J gene is used to fill in that end. J is TRBJ1-4 and V is TRBV13-2; possible D gene TRBD1, 6 bases. Germline-derived CDR1 and CDR2 are NNHNN and SYGAGS (reference sequence). V was shortened by 5 bases and J by 0 bases, with 17 bases between the two germline ends. The CDR3 spans 17 residues. CDR3: CASGALPGHISNERLFF. The DNA read from the CDR3 is TGTGCCAGCGGCGCCTTACCGGGACATATTTCCAACGAAAGATTATTT.

To note about this clone: The germline and genes are mouse ones. The CDR3 is cut off 1 residue early in the read; its end comes from the germline J gene. The chain is built from TRBV12-1 and TRBJ1-5, with 7 bases that match TRBD1. J gave up 6 bases and V 4 bases, and 8 bases lay outside the gene matches. This CDR3 has 14 amino acids. Germline CDR1 SGHSN, CDR2 HYEKVE. The CDR3 loop is CASSQTGRGQAPLF. The DNA read from the CDR3 is TGTGCCAGCTCCCAGACAGGGAGGGGCCAGGCTCCGCTT.